The rows below give T cell receptor beta chains drawn from one sample of a study of response to subunit inactivated influenza vaccine. One entry per CDR3 protein, called by TCRdb with MiXCR from the RT-PCR reads. Of around 470,000 distinct CDR3 sequences in the sample, 7.2% were seen once. The sample here was PBMCs from blood, taken about 24 months after vaccination. Receptors were obtained from a man aged 45 to 70 who received an inactivated influenza vaccine. Each CDR3 is given without its conserved first and last residue.

TRBJ2-3,TRBV6-2/TRBV6-3,ASSSLTDTQY
TRBJ2-1,TRBV20-1,SARDTSGRIYNEQF
TRBJ2-2,TRBV29-1,SVRISSHGELF
TRBJ2-3,TRBV5-1,ASSKPPGQIFTDTQY
TRBJ2-7,TRBV10-3,AINGDRTGEQY
TRBJ2-1,TRBV20-1,SARVPLGNSYNEQF
TRBJ2-3,TRBV11-2,ASSSMRKTTSTDTQY
TRBJ2-7,TRBV10-3,AISEGPSKVGEQY
TRBJ1-1,TRBV3-1,ASSQERRTEAF
TRBJ2-7,TRBV7-2,ASSYGQSYEQY
TRBJ2-1,TRBV7-2,ASSRAGGPYNEQF
TRBJ2-4,TRBV4-3,ASSQGKEQQTGIQY
TRBJ2-2,TRBV9,ASSATGSYTGELF
TRBJ2-3,TRBV5-1,ASSLAGTSNTQY
TRBJ1-5,TRBV30,AWSARHTINQPQH
TRBJ2-2,TRBV7-3,ASSLTFIGVNPGLADHTGELF
TRBJ2-3,TRBV7-3,ASSGGGGTQY
TRBJ2-2,TRBV3-1,ASSQGHSTGELF
TRBJ2-2,TRBV14,ASSYRASSGELF
TRBJ1-2,TRBV23-1,ASSHPGPATNECYGYT
TRBJ2-1,TRBV9,ASSASGGNSYNEQF
TRBJ2-5,TRBV18,ASSPGTVLSGQY
TRBJ2-1,TRBV6-1,ASSPEQGRVQF
TRBJ2-7,TRBV4-1,ASSQDDGGAYEQY
TRBJ2-3,TRBV28,ASSFQTGGKDTQY
TRBJ1-3,TRBV29-1,SVAESSGNTIY
TRBJ1-1,TRBV5-1,ASSLSQFSTTEAF
TRBJ2-2,TRBV6-1,ASSGTGDAGELF
TRBJ1-6,TRBV11-3,ASSFEVPTGLSNSPLH
TRBJ2-7,TRBV6-5,ASSYSLQAGTGEQY
TRBJ2-7,TRBV9,ASSVRPDGGEQY
TRBJ2-1,TRBV7-6,ASTATSGTYNEQF
TRBJ2-5,TRBV4-1,ASSLTGTRARSLETQY
TRBJ2-3,TRBV15,ATSRTGTSEDTQY
TRBJ1-1,TRBV5-1,ASSSARNTEAF
TRBJ2-5,TRBV20-1,SAVEVGGLETQY
TRBJ2-1,TRBV12-3/TRBV12-4,ASSLNTGAPEQF
TRBJ2-1,TRBV7-2,ASSLGRWDEQF
TRBJ2-2,TRBV7-3,ASSLTGDMYTGELF
TRBJ2-7,TRBV5-1,ASSPRVDQDEQY
TRBJ2-1,TRBV6-1,ASSTGLVNEQF
TRBJ1-1,TRBV5-1,ASSPRGNLNTEAF
TRBJ1-1,TRBV4-3,ASSTTRGENTEAF
TRBJ2-5,TRBV5-1,ASSPPGQGARETQY
TRBJ1-1,TRBV7-9,ASSLGDRAFLGAF
TRBJ1-4,TRBV20-1,SARAGVNEKLF
TRBJ1-2,TRBV12-3/TRBV12-4,ASRPWDSFYGYT
TRBJ1-5,TRBV18,ASSKGAGGSNQPQH